The text below deals with one TCR beta chain. Antigen: not known. The source of the sample is a study of vaccination effects on CD4 cells after COVID-19. As for the study in general: Sample provision by two convalescent patients occurred 16 days and one week before vaccination.

V shed 3 bases and J shed 7 bases, with 11 bases lying between them. This CDR3 comprises 12 residues. The germline V gene encodes CDR1 SGHDT and CDR2 YYEEEE. Before any sequencing was done, the ViraFEST assay used viral peptide pools to expand antigen-specific CD4+ T cells. After less than 11 days in culture, the CD4+ T cells were isolated. This person caught SARS-CoV-2 sometime from March to December 2020, and PCR testing confirmed the infection. The culture medium for a few million PBMC per well included around 9 IU/ml IL-2 and about 10 ug/ml peptides. Here immunoSEQ multiplex PCR was the method, and the copy in TCRdb shows in-frame clones only, minus some. The sample records approximately 37,000 clones, roughly 66% being singletons.

V is TRBV5-6 and J is TRBJ2-7; the D call may be TRBD1 or TRBD2 (5 bases each). This receptor was obtained from a human donor who had a prior SARS-CoV-2 infection. The sample consisted of CD4+ T cells from PBMCs cultured with a peptide pool, taken before COVID-19 vaccination. CDR3 amino acids: CASSSGPGEQYF. CDR3 bases: TGTGCCAGCAGCTCGGGGCCGGGTGAGCAGTACTTC.